The rows below give T cell receptor beta chains drawn from one sample of a study of blood T cell repertoires in COVID-19. Sequenced by immunoSEQ multiplex PCR; TCRdb stores in-frame clones only, minus some. Of just under 100,000 clones in the sample, about 86% were seen once. Material: peripheral blood. These receptors all come from a woman aged 60 to 75 in a cohort sampled during active or convalescent COVID-19. The CDR3 runs from the conserved cysteine through the conserved F or W. A D gene is named only where the DNA matches it firmly. The listing skips clone size in some rows; elsewhere it reads once, few, many or a size class.

j_call v_call d_call clone_size cdr3_aa cdr3_nt
TRBJ1-3 TRBV9 . . CASSVYSSTIYF TGTGCCAGCAGCGTATATAGCAGCACCATATATTTT
TRBJ1-5 TRBV24-1 . . CATSDRYKDQPQHF TGTGCCACCAGTGATCGATACAAAGATCAGCCCCAGCATTTT
TRBJ2-7 TRBV5-1 . few CASSSDSISYEQYF TGCGCCAGCAGCTCTGACAGCATTTCCTACGAGCAGTACTTC
TRBJ1-4 TRBV15 . . CATSRDLGAANEKLFF TGTGCCACCAGCAGAGATTTGGGGGCAGCTAATGAAAAACTGTTTTTT
TRBJ1-1 TRBV28 TRBD1 . CASRPGDRANTEAFF TGTGCCAGCAGACCAGGCGACAGGGCTAACACTGAAGCTTTCTTT
TRBJ2-2 TRBV19 TRBD2 . CASSIAGGYTGELFF TGTGCCAGTAGTATAGCGGGAGGTTACACCGGGGAGCTGTTTTTT
TRBJ2-7 TRBV29-1 TRBD1 . CSARPDWDRGVQQYF TGCAGCGCCCGACCGGATTGGGACAGGGGCGTCCAGCAGTACTTC
TRBJ2-7 TRBV20-1 . . CSASRYEQYF TGCAGTGCTTCCCGCTACGAGCAGTACTTC
TRBJ2-1 TRBV12-3/TRBV12-4 TRBD1 . CASSFSGGDEQFF TGTGCCAGCAGTTTCTCAGGGGGCGATGAGCAGTTCTTC
TRBJ1-2 TRBV24-1 TRBD1 . CATSDTDRVYGYTF TGTGCCACCAGTGATACGGACAGGGTATATGGCTACACCTTC
TRBJ2-3 TRBV29-1 . . CSVEQGSTDTQYF TGCAGCGTTGAACAGGGGAGCACAGATACGCAGTATTTT
TRBJ1-1 TRBV7-2 . once CASSFGRGTEAFF TGTGCCAGCAGCTTTGGCCGGGGCACTGAAGCTTTCTTT
TRBJ2-2 TRBV24-1 TRBD2 . CATSDLLAGNTGELFF TGTGCCACCAGTGATTTGTTAGCGGGGAACACCGGGGAGCTGTTTTTT
TRBJ2-1 TRBV15 TRBD2 . CATSRGSGRGNEQFF TGTGCCACCAGCAGAGGTAGCGGGAGAGGAAATGAGCAGTTCTTC
TRBJ2-7 TRBV6-5 . once CASKVGRSYEQYF TGTGCCAGCAAAGTGGGGAGGTCCTACGAGCAGTACTTC
TRBJ2-3 TRBV3-1/TRBV3-2 TRBD2 . CASSQRAGGDTQYF TGTGCCAGCAGCCAAAGGGCGGGGGGGGATACGCAGTATTTT
TRBJ2-2 TRBV9 . . CASSADRTGELFF TGTGCCAGCAGCGCCGACAGGACCGGGGAGCTGTTTTTT
TRBJ2-3 TRBV18 TRBD1 . CASRTGSGDTQYF TGTGCCAGCCGGACAGGGAGTGGTGATACGCAGTATTTT
TRBJ2-7 TRBV27 TRBD1 . CASSPEATGTYEQYF TGTGCCAGCAGTCCCGAAGCGACAGGGACCTACGAGCAGTACTTC
TRBJ2-2 TRBV6-5 TRBD2 once CASKPLTSETGELFF TGTGCCAGCAAACCCCTGACTAGCGAAACCGGGGAGCTGTTTTTT
TRBJ2-2 TRBV7-3 TRBD1 few CASSLTMPSGTGGAGELFF TGTGCCAGCAGCTTAACGATGCCCTCCGGGACAGGGGGGGCCGGGGAGCTGTTTTTT
TRBJ1-1 TRBV25-1 TRBD1 . CASSASGGGTEAFF TGTGCCAGCAGTGCGTCAGGGGGCGGCACTGAAGCTTTCTTT
TRBJ1-5 TRBV6-1 TRBD1 . CASSEAVGQGNQPQHF TGTGCCAGCAGTGAAGCGGTGGGACAGGGGAATCAGCCCCAGCATTTT
TRBJ2-7 TRBV12-3/TRBV12-4 TRBD1 . CASSLGTGSEQYF TGTGCCAGCAGTTTGGGGACAGGGTCCGAGCAGTACTTC
TRBJ1-2 TRBV19 . . CASSVRGNYGYTF TGTGCCAGTAGTGTGAGGGGGAACTATGGCTACACCTTC
TRBJ2-1 TRBV7-3 TRBD1 . CASSLYQGAYEQFF TGTGCCAGCAGCTTATACCAGGGGGCTTATGAGCAGTTCTTC